This TCR beta chain came from a study of T-cell reconstitution after alpha-beta-depleted transplantation in children. This clonotype was detected ten times or more. What it binds is not known. Researchers prepared the TCRbeta library using unique molecular identifiers, the study reports. TCRdb recomputed calls from the PCR reads with MiXCR, one row per CDR3 protein. Found here are about 460,000 distinct CDR3 sequences, about an eighth of them singletons; the top ten hold 14%. Study results and caveats: Reports say that about two months after transplant, the alpha-beta T cells came out of several hundred graft clones that had expanded. Once a year had passed after transplant, T-cell counts and diversity came mostly from newly produced T cells. The study traced high day-60 TCRbeta diversity in some patients to surviving recipient T cells and thymic progenitors.

V gave up 6 bases and J gave up 8 bases; unmatched junction bases: 10. Germline assignment: CDR1 SGHRS and CDR2 YFSETQ. The CDR3 runs to 14 residues. This chain links TRBV5-1 with TRBJ2-1, with 8 bases identical to TRBD2. This sequence was found in a female patient younger than 10 who had a stem cell transplant for aplastic anemia, so the T cells may come from the graft donor. The sequences come from PBMCs, mostly from graft donor cells, collected 180 days after TCRalphabeta/CD19-depleted stem cell transplant. The DNA of the CDR3 is TGCGCCAGCAACGGAGCGGGAGCCCCACATGAGCAGTTCTTC. Its translation is CASNGAGAPHEQFF.